These 6 T cell receptor beta chains were all obtained from the same sample, sequenced in a study of neoadjuvant anti-PD-1 for oral cavity cancer. Produced via immunoSEQ multiplex PCR; TCRdb's table is partial and in-frame only. The sample lists about 72,000 clones, about four fifths occurring once. The sequencing used PBMCs, collected before nivolumab (anti-PD-1) treatment. These receptors were obtained from a person between 35 and 79 years old with oral cavity squamous cell carcinoma.

The chain is built from TRBV30 and TRBJ1-2; TRBD1 is a possible D gene (6 bases). Germline CDR1 and CDR2: GTSNPN and SVGIG (reference sequence). V lost 3 bases to trimming and J lost 8 bases, with 16 bases between them. CDR3 size: 13 residues. For the CDR3, the DNA is TGTGCCTGGAGCGCCGGCCTTGGGGGCGGCTACACCTTC. It translates to CAWSAGLGGGYTF.

This sequence joins TRBV5-1 and TRBJ2-1, with D possibly being TRBD2 (7 bases). The CDR3 is made up of 18 amino acids. Germline CDR1 reads SGHRS; CDR2 reads YFSETQ. The germline V and J ends were trimmed by 2 bases and 7 bases, with 25 bases remaining between them. In DNA, the CDR3 is TGCGCCAGCAGCTTTGTGGGCGGGGGCGTCGGGGGACTGAATGAGCAGTTCTTC. It encodes CASSFVGGGVGGLNEQFF.

V is TRBV5-1 and J is TRBJ1-3; 7 bases align to TRBD1. The CDR3 is 17 residues long. CDR1 SGHRS and CDR2 YFSETQ come from the germline V gene. With 0 bases clipped from V and 0 bases from J, the junction kept 6 bases outside the gene matches. The CDR3 sequence is CASSLGGTDYSGNTIYF. For the CDR3, the DNA is TGCGCCAGCAGCTTGGGAGGGACAGATTACTCTGGAAACACCATATATTTT.

This sequence joins TRBV5-1 and TRBJ1-1; tentatively, D is TRBD1 (5 bases). The germline V gene encodes CDR1 SGHRS and CDR2 YFSETQ. CDR3 size: 13 residues. V lost 1 base to trimming and J lost 4 bases, with 8 bases between them. The CDR3 reads CASSLTGITEAFF. CDR3 nucleotides: TGCGCCAGCAGCTTGACAGGAATCACTGAAGCTTTCTTT.

The chain is built from TRBV29-1 and TRBJ2-1; D call uncertain. Germline CDR1 SQVTM, CDR2 ANQGSEA. V was trimmed by 5 bases and J by 5 bases, leaving 13 bases between them. This CDR3 region has 13 residues. The CDR3 region has the DNA TGCAGCGTTTTTAGCAGGACGGACAATGAGCAGTTCTTC. Translating it yields CSVFSRTDNEQFF.

Only a few counts were recorded for this clone. This chain uses TRBV7-9 with TRBJ2-1; D may be TRBD1 or TRBD2 (5 bases each). The CDR3 extends over 14 amino acids. The V gene lost 6 bases and the J gene lost 11 bases, with 20 bases spanning the gap. Germline V lookup: CDR1 SEHNR, CDR2 FQNEAQ (reference sequence). CDR3 sequence: CASRPGPITVKQFF. As DNA, the CDR3 is TGTGCCAGCAGACCGGGACCTATTACAGTGAAGCAGTTCTTC.